This record looks at one T cell receptor beta chain sequence and its context. Its antigen is unknown. The record originates from a study of T cells in Graves' hyperthyroidism and ophthalmopathy. Study observations and caveats: Most clonotypes expanded in the thyroid (above 0.001) were also present in blood. The model made its ophthalmopathy prediction, and onset followed a median approximately 7 months later. Ophthalmopathy could be told apart from stable hyperthyroidism with a 13 V-J model.

Isolation of PBMCs was performed on 10 ml fresh peripheral blood. The investigators amplified TCR beta CDR3 regions from RNA transcripts. With the HTBI primer set, the TCR CDR3 went through a first round of RT-PCR. Each CDR3 protein is one row after TCRdb ran MiXCR on the multiplex PCR reads. The table lists some 490,000 distinct CDR3 sequences, approximately 23% of them singletons, with around 50% in the top ten. The CDR3 sequence is 17 residues long. CDR1 and CDR2 (germline): MNHEY, SVGEGT. The V and J ends lost 5 bases and 3 bases, in that order; junction bases with no gene match: 11. The clonotype comes from a woman aged 70-85 years with Graves' ophthalmopathy. The gene calls are TRBV6-2 or TRBV6-3 and TRBJ2-1, with TRBD1 identical over 9 bases. The sample was blood. The CDR3 protein is CASSTLTGTGIYNEQFF. CDR3 in DNA: TGTGCCAGCAGTACCCTCACCGGGACAGGGATCTACAATGAGCAGTTCTTC.